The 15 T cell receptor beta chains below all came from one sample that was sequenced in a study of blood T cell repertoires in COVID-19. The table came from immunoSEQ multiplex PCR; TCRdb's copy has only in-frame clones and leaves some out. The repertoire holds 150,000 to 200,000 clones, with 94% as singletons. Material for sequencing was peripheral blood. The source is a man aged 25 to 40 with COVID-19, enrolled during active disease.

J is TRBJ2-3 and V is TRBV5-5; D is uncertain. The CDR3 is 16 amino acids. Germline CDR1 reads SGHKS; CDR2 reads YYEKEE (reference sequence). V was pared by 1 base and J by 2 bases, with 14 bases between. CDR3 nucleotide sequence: TGTGCCAGCAGCTTGAGCCTCCAAAGACTCACAGATACGCAGTATTTT. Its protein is CASSLSLQRLTDTQYF. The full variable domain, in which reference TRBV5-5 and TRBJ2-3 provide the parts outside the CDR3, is DAGVTQSPTHLIKTRGQQVTLRCSPISGHKSVSWYQQVLGQGPQFIFQYYEKEERGRGNFPDRFSARQFPNYSSELNVNALLLGDSALYLCASSLSLQRLTDTQYFGPGTRLTVL.

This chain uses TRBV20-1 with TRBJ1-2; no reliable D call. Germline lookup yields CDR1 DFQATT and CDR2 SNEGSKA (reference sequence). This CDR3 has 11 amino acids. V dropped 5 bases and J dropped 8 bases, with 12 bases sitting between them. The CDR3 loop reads CSAQSLGGYTF. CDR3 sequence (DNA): TGCAGTGCTCAGTCCTTGGGCGGCTACACCTTC.

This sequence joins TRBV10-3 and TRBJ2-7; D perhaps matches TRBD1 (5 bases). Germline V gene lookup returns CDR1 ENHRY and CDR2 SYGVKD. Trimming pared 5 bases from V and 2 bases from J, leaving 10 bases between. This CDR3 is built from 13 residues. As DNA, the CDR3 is TGTGCCATCAGTCGACAGAGAACCTACGAGCAGTACTTC. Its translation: CAISRQRTYEQYF.

In DNA, the CDR3 is TGTGCCAGCAGTTACTCCGGGGGGCGAATAACTGAAGCTTTCTTT. Its protein is CASSYSGGRITEAFF. V gene TRBV6-5 combines with J gene TRBJ1-1; D may be TRBD1 (6 bases). CDR1 MNHEY and CDR2 SVGAGI come from the germline V gene. The CDR3 has 15 residues. V was shortened by 0 bases and J by 5 bases, with 13 bases between the two germline ends.

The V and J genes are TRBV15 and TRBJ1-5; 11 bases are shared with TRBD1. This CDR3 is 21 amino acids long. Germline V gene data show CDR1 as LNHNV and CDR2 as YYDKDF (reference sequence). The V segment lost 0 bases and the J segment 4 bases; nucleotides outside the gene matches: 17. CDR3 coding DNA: TGTGCCACCAGCAGAGAACTCGGAGGGACAGGGGGGAAGCTAGGTAATCAGCCCCAGCATTTT. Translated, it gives CATSRELGGTGGKLGNQPQHF.

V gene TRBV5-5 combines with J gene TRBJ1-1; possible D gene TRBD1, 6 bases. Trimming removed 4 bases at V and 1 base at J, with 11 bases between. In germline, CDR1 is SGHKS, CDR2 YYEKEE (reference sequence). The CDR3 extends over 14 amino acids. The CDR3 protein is CASSTGQQNTEAFF. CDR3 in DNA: TGTGCCAGCAGCACCGGACAGCAGAACACTGAAGCTTTCTTT.

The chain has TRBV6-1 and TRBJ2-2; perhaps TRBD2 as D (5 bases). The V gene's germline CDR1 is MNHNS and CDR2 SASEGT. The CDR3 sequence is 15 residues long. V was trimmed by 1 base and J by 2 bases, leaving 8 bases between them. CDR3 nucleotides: TGTGCCAGCAGTGAAGGAGGGCCCAACACCGGGGAGCTGTTTTTT. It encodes CASSEGGPNTGELFF.

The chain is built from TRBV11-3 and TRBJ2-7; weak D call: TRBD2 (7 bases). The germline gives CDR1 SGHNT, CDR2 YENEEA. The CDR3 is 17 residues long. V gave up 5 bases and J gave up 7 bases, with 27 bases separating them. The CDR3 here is CASSQRRGRGGFEEQYF. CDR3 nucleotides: TGTGCCAGCAGCCAACGCCGGGGGCGCGGGGGATTTGAAGAGCAGTACTTC.

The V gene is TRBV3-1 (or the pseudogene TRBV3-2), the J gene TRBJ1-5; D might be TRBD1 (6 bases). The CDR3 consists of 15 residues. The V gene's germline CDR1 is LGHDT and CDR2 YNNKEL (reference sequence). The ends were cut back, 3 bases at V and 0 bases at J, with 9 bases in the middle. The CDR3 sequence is CASSQMTGSNQPQHF. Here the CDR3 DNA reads TGTGCCAGCAGCCAGATGACAGGTAGCAATCAGCCCCAGCATTTT.

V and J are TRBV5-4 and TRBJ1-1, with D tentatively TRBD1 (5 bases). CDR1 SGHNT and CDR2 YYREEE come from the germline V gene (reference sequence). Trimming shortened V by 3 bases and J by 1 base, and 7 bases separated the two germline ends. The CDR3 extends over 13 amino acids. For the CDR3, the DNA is TGTGCCAGCAGCTACCAGGGGAACACTGAAGCTTTCTTT. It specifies CASSYQGNTEAFF.

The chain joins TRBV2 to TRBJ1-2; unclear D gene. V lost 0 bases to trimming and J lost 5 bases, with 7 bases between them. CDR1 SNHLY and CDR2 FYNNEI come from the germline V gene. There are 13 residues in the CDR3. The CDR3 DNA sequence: TGTGCCAGCAGTGAAGCGGGCCGTTATGGCTACACCTTC. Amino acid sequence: CASSEAGRYGYTF.

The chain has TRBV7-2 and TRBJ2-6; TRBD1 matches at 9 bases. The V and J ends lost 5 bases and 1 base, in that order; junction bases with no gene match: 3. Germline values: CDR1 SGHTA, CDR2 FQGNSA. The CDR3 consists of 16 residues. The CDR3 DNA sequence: TGTGCCAGCAGCCTACAGGGGGCTTCTGGGGCCAACGTCCTGACTTTC. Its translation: CASSLQGASGANVLTF. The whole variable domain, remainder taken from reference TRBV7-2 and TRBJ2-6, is GAGVSQSPSNKVTEKGKDVELRCDPISGHTALYWYRQSLGQGLEFLIYFQGNSAPDKSGLPSDRFSAERTGGSVSTLTIQRTQQEDSAVYLCASSLQGASGANVLTFGAGSRLTVL.

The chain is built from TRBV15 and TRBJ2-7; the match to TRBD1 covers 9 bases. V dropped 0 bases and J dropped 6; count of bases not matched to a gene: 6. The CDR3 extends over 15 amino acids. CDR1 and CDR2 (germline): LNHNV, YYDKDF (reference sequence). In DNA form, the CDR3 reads TGTGCCACCAGCAGAGAGCCGGGACAGGGTACCGAGCAGTACTTC. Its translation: CATSREPGQGTEQYF.

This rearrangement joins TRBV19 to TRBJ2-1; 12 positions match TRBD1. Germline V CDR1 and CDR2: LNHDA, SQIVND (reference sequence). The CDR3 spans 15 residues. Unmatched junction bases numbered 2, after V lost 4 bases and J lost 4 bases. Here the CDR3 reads CASSKGQGAYNEQFF. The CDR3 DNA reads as TGTGCCAGTAGTAAGGGACAGGGGGCGTACAATGAGCAGTTCTTC.

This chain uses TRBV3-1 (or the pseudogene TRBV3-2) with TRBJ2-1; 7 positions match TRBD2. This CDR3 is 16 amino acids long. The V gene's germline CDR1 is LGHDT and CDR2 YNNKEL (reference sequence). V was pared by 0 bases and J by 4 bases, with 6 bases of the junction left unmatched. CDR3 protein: CASSQDRRDYYNEQFF. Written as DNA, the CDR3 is TGTGCCAGCAGCCAAGACCGCCGGGACTATTACAATGAGCAGTTCTTC.